A selection of T cell receptor beta chains follows, all from one sample in a study of blood T cell repertoires in COVID-19. Assay used: immunoSEQ multiplex PCR; TCRdb lists only in-frame clones, some missing. The top ten clones hold under 7.5% of a sample with more than 85,000 clones, roughly 88% of them seen once. Sequencing was done on a sample of peripheral blood. The receptors were sampled from a woman in her fifties or sixties with acute or convalescent COVID-19. CDR3s leave out the opening cysteine and the closing phenylalanine or tryptophan.

v_gene	CDR3aa
TRBV7-7	ASSLGSGATDTQY
TRBV7-8	ASSLVPGVLGGTDTQY
TRBV19	ASSIKVTGGFTGELF
TRBV6-5	ATRDRGHQPQH
TRBV7-3	ASSTGQGEAF
TRBV5-1	VSSSGNTGNTIY
TRBV27	ASSLSVPQGLGSGANVLT
TRBV18	ASSPMGREGREQY
TRBV2	ASRLAGTSKEQY
TRBV4-2	ASSEGEGGYNEQF
TRBV20-1	SPLAVDGYT
TRBV6-6	ASSKGQGPRNSPLH
TRBV5-5	ASTIQGTGHGYT
TRBV19	ASSMDGAGAVTDTQY
TRBV18	ASSPEASGTEAF
TRBV19	ASSILGGRVGDTQY
TRBV2	ASKLDRVRGNQPQH
TRBV6-6	ASSGDRGRRDTEAF
TRBV7-3	ASSPRAGYYNEQF
TRBV10-3	ATNWEGPYNEQF
TRBV3-1/TRBV3-2	ASSSPRLGGDETQY
TRBV12-3/TRBV12-4	ASSQSGAEQY
TRBV5-6	ASSLASLNLGETQY
TRBV19	ASSIGTGGLQETQY
TRBV10-3	AISGGDRGGNQPQH
TRBV27	ASSSLPPGQAVANYGYT
TRBV28	ASSLDIPNSPLH
TRBV7-9	ASRRRDRVLDTEAF
TRBV30	AWRRLDSGREGETQY
TRBV5-1	ASSWGTGVLTGELF
TRBV3-1/TRBV3-2	ASSHAGGLNSYGYT
TRBV9	ASSDPGQGYNEQF
TRBV5-1	ASGLAGVGGEQF
TRBV6-5	ASRTGVLDEQY
TRBV25-1	ASRQGNTEAF
TRBV28	ASSRAGIRREQF